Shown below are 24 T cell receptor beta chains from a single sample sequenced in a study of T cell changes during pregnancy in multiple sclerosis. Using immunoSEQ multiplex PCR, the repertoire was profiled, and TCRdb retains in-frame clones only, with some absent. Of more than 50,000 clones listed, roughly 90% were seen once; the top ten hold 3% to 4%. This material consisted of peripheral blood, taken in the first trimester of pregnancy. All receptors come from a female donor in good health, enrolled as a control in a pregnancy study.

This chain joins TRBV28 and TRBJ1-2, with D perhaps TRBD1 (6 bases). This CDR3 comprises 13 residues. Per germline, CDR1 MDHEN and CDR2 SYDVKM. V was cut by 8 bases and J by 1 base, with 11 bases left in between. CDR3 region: CASRVGGNYGYTF. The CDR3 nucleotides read TGTGCCAGCCGTGTAGGGGGTAACTATGGCTACACCTTC.

CDR3 nucleotides: TGCGCCAGCAGCTTGGGACTAGCGGGAGGGCTAGGCACAGATACGCAGTATTTT. Translated, it gives CASSLGLAGGLGTDTQYF. The chain couples TRBV5-1 to TRBJ2-3; TRBD2 matches 14 bases. The germline V gene encodes CDR1 SGHRS and CDR2 YFSETQ. The CDR3 loop spans 18 amino acids. The V segment lost 0 bases and the J segment 1 base; nucleotides outside the gene matches: 4.

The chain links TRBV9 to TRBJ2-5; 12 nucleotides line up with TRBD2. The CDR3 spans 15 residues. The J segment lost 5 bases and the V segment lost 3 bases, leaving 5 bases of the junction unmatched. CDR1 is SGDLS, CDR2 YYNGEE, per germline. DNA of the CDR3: TGTGCCAGCAGCGCCCGACTAGCGGGAGATGAGACCCAGTACTTC. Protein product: CASSARLAGDETQYF.

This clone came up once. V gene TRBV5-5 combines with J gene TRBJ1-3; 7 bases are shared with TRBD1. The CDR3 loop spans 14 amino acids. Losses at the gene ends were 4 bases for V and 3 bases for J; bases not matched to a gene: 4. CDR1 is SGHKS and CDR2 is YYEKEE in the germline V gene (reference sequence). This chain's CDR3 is CASSIDRVGNTIYF. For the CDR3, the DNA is TGTGCCAGCAGCATCGACAGGGTTGGAAACACCATATATTTT.

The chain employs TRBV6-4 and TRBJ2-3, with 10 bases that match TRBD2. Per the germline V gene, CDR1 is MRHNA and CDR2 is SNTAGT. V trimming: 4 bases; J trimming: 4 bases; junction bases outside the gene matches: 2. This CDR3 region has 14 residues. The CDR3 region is CASSVLAGADTQYF. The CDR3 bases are TGTGCCAGCAGTGTGCTAGCGGGGGCAGATACGCAGTATTTT.

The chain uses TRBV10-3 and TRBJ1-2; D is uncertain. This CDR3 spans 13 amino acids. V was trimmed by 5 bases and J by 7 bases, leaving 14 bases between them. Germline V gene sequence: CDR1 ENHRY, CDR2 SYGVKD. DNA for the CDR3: TGTGCCATCAGTTCCAACAGAATGGCTGGCTACACCTTC. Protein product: CAISSNRMAGYTF.

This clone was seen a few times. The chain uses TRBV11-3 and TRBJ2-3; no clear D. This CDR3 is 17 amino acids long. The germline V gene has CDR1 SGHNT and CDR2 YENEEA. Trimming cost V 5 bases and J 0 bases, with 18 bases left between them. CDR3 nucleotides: TGTGCCAGCAGCCGAACCTTGGTTGAGCCCAGCACAGATACGCAGTATTTT. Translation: CASSRTLVEPSTDTQYF.

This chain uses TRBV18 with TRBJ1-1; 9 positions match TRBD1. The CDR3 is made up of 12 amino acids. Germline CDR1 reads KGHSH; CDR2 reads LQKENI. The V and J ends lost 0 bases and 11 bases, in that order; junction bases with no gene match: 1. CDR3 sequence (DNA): TGTGCCAGCTCACCACCTGACAGGGGGGCTTTCTTT. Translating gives CASSPPDRGAFF.

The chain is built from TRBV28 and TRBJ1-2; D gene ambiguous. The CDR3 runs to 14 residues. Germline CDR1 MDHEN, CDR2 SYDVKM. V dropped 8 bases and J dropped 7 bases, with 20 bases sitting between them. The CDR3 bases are TGTGCCAGCTCCCTGACTGTTTACATGGGTGGCTACACCTTC. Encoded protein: CASSLTVYMGGYTF.

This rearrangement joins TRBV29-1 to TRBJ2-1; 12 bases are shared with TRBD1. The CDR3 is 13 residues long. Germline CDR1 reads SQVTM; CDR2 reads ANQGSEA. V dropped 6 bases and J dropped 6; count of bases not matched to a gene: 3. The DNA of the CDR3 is TGCAGCGTCCGGGACAGGGGGCGCAATGAGCAGTTCTTC. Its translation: CSVRDRGRNEQFF.

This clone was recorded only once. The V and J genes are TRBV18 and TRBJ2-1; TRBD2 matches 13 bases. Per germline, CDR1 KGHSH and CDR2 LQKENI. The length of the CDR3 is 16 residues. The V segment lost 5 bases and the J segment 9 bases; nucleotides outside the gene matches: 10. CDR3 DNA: TGTGCCAGCTCATCCTATACTAGCGGGAGGGCCAGTGAGCAGTTCTTC. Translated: CASSSYTSGRASEQFF.

CDR3 coding DNA: TGTGCCACCGAAGCGGGGGCAATCTACGAGCAGTACTTC. This translates into CATEAGAIYEQYF. The chain links TRBV7-9 to TRBJ2-7, with TRBD2 identical over 8 bases. V lost 10 bases to trimming and J lost 3 bases; unmatched junction nucleotides: 8. The CDR3 sequence is 13 residues long. CDR1 is SEHNR and CDR2 is FQNEAQ in the germline V gene (reference sequence).

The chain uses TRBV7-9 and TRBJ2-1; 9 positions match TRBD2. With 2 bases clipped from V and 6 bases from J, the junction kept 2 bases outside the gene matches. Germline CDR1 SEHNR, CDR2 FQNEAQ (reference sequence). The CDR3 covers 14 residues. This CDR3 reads CASSLSSGANEQFF. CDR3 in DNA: TGTGCCAGCAGCTTATCTAGCGGGGCCAATGAGCAGTTCTTC.

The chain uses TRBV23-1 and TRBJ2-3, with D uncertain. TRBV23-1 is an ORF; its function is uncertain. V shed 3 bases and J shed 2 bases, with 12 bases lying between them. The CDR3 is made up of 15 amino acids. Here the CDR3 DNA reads TGCGCCAGCAGTCATTCCGAGAACCCCACAGATACGCAGTATTTT. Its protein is CASSHSENPTDTQYF.

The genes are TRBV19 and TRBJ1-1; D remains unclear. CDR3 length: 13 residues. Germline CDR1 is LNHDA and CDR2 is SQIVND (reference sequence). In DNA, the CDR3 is TGTGCGGCCCGCGGATTCATGAACACTGAAGCTTTCTTT. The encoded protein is CAARGFMNTEAFF.

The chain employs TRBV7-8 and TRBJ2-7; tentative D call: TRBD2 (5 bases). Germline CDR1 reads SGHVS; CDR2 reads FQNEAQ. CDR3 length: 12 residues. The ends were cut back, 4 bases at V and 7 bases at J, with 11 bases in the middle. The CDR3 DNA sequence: TGTGCCAGCAGCTACCCCCGGGATGAGCAGTACTTC. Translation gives CASSYPRDEQYF.

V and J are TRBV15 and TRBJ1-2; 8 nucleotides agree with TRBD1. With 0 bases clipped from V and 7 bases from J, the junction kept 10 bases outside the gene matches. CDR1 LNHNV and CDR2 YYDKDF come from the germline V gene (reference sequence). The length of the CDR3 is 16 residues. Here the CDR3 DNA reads TGTGCCACCAGCAGAGATATAGGGACAGGTTCGGGTGGCTACACCTTC. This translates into CATSRDIGTGSGGYTF.

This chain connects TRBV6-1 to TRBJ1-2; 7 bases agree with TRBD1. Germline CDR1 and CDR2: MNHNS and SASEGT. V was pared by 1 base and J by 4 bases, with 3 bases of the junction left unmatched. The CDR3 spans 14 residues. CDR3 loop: CASSEGQGAYGYTF. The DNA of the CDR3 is TGTGCCAGCAGTGAAGGACAGGGCGCCTATGGCTACACCTTC.

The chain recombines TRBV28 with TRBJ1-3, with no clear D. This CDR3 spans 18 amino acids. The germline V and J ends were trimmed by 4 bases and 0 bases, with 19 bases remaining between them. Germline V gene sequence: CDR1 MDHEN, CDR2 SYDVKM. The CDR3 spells CASSSIQTTAFSGNTIYF. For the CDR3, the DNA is TGTGCCAGCAGTTCGATCCAGACTACAGCATTCTCTGGAAACACCATATATTTT.

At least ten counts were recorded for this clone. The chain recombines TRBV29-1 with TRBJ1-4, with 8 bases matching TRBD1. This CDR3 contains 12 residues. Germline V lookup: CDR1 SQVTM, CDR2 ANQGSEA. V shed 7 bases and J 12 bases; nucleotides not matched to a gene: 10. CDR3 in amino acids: CSGGRQGMELFF. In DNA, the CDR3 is TGCAGCGGGGGGCGACAGGGGATGGAACTGTTTTTT. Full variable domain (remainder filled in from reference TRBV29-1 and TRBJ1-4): SAVISQKPSRDICQRGTSLTIQCQVDSQVTMMFWYRQQPGQSLTLIATANQGSEATYESGFVIDKFPISRPNLTFSTLTVSNMSPEDSSIYLCSGGRQGMELFFGSGTQLSVL.

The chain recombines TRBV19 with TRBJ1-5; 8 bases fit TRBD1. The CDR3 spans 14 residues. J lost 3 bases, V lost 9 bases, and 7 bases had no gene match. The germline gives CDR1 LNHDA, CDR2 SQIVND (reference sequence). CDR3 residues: CASKDRVFNQPQHF. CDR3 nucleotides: TGTGCCAGCAAGGACAGGGTCTTCAATCAGCCCCAGCATTTT.

The CDR3 coding sequence is TGTGCCAGCAGCGTTACAGGGGGCGTGAACGAGCAGTACTTC. Translation: CASSVTGGVNEQYF. The V gene is TRBV9, the J gene TRBJ2-7; 9 bases map to TRBD1. Losses at the gene ends were 2 bases for V and 5 bases for J; bases not matched to a gene: 5. This CDR3 contains 14 residues. Germline CDR1 SGDLS, CDR2 YYNGEE.

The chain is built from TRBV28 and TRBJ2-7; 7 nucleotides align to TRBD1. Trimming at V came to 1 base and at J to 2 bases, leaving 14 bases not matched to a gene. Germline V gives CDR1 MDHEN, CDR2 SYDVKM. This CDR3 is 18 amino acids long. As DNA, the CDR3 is TGTGCCAGCAGTTTATTCCCGATCGGGACAGTGTACACCTACGAGCAGTACTTC. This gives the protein CASSLFPIGTVYTYEQYF.

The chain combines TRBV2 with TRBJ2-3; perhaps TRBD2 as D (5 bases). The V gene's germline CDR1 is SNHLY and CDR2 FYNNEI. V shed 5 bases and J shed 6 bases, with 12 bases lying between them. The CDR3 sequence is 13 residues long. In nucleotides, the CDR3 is TGTGCCAGCAGTTCGCAACTAGGGGATACGCAGTATTTT. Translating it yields CASSSQLGDTQYF.